This T cell receptor (beta chain) was identified during a study of T-cell reconstitution after alpha-beta-depleted transplantation in children. This clonotype was seen repeatedly, ten times or more. The CDR3 loop spans 14 amino acids. The germline CDR1 and CDR2 sequences are SQVTM and ANQGSEA. V dropped 4 bases and J dropped 1 base, with 13 bases sitting between them. The authors prepared the TCRbeta library with unique molecular identifiers. TCRdb re-analysed the PCR reads in MiXCR, keeping a single row per CDR3 protein. Among tens of thousands of distinct CDR3 sequences listed, 4% to 5% were seen once.

The TCR was taken from a boy younger than two who had a stem cell transplant for acute myeloid leukemia, so the T cells may come from the graft donor. This chain joins TRBV29-1 and TRBJ2-5; TRBD1 is a possible D gene (6 bases). The sequenced sample was PBMCs, mostly from graft donor cells, obtained 180 days after TCRalphabeta/CD19-depleted stem cell transplant. CDR3 amino acids: CSVGGLLVQETQYF. As DNA, the CDR3 is TGCAGCGTTGGGGGGCTATTGGTCCAAGAGACCCAGTACTTC.